This T cell receptor (beta chain) was captured in a study of CD8 T cells in ankylosing spondylitis. Study-wide points: Blood from ankylosing spondylitis patients appeared to carry a characteristic roughly eight-variant TCR beta motif. Clones tied to disease were said to be significantly enriched in matched ankylosing spondylitis synovial fluid. A subset of motif variants has previously been described in the synovial fluid and blood of reactive arthritis.

Using quantitative 5'-RACE with molecular barcodes, the authors made TCR beta libraries. From the 5' RACE reads, TCRdb called clonotypes with MiXCR, one entry per CDR3 protein. The data show 200,000 to 300,000 distinct CDR3 sequences, about 10% seen once. Germline CDR1 reads GTSNPN; CDR2 reads SVGIG (reference sequence). This CDR3 has 14 amino acids. Trimming removed 0 bases from V and 2 bases from J, with 10 bases in between. This clonotype has more than one count but fewer than ten. Its matching antigen is unknown. The source of this sequence is a male donor with ankylosing spondylitis or in good health (not recorded which). The chain joins TRBV30 to TRBJ2-5; tentatively, D is TRBD2 (5 bases). The sample was blood, either unsorted or a sorted T cell fraction (not recorded which). The CDR3 sequence is CAWSVTTIQETQYF. CDR3 nucleotide sequence: TGTGCCTGGAGTGTAACGACTATTCAAGAGACCCAGTACTTC.